The 21 T cell receptor beta chains listed next were all sequenced from one sample in a study of blood T cell repertoires in COVID-19. This table comes from immunoSEQ multiplex PCR, and its TCRdb copy is limited to in-frame clones, with some not included. The sample carries 200,000 to 300,000 clones, around 86% recorded once. Material: PBMCs or T cells enriched from blood (not recorded which). Receptors originate from a woman aged 40 to 50 with acute COVID-19.

J is TRBJ2-2 and V is TRBV5-1, with 7 bases that match TRBD2. Unmatched junction bases numbered 3, after V lost 0 bases and J lost 1 base. Per germline, CDR1 SGHRS and CDR2 YFSETQ. The CDR3 loop spans 16 amino acids. CDR3 coding DNA: TGCGCCAGCAGCTTGGACGGACTAGGGAACACCGGGGAGCTGTTTTTT. Translated, it gives CASSLDGLGNTGELFF.

The V gene is TRBV6-6, the J gene TRBJ2-2, with 10 nucleotides matching TRBD1. This CDR3 is built from 16 residues. Germline-derived CDR1 and CDR2 are MNHNY and SVGAGI (reference sequence). J lost 3 bases, V lost 5 bases, and 6 bases had no gene match. The CDR3 region is CASSRRTGGDTGELFF. The CDR3 DNA reads TGTGCCAGCAGTCGACGGACAGGGGGAGACACCGGGGAGCTGTTTTTT.

This clone was detected a few times. This sequence joins TRBV7-2 and TRBJ2-7, with a possible D match to TRBD2 (5 bases). This CDR3 region has 15 residues. V was cut by 4 bases and J by 3 bases, with 16 bases left in between. The germline CDR1 and CDR2 sequences are SGHTA and FQGNSA. CDR3 residues: CASSSVAGSYYEQYF. The DNA of the CDR3 is TGTGCCAGCAGCTCCGTCGCGGGCAGCTACTACGAGCAGTACTTC.

The genes are TRBV3-1 (or the pseudogene TRBV3-2) and TRBJ2-1; 12 bases map to TRBD2. V was pared by 0 bases and J by 5 bases, with 8 bases of the junction left unmatched. Germline V lookup: CDR1 LGHDT, CDR2 YNNKEL (reference sequence). The CDR3 is 18 residues long. CDR3 DNA sequence: TGTGCCAGCAGCCAAGATCTACGGAGACTAGCGGGGGACAATGAGCAGTTCTTC. It encodes CASSQDLRRLAGDNEQFF.

This chain uses TRBV12-3 or TRBV12-4 with TRBJ2-2, with D hard to call. This CDR3 has 12 residues. The germline V and J ends were trimmed by 5 bases and 3 bases, with 4 bases remaining between them. For the CDR3, the DNA is TGTGCCAGCAGTCCTCACACCGGGGAGCTGTTTTTT. Its protein is CASSPHTGELFF.

The J gene is TRBJ2-5, the V gene TRBV19; TRBD1 might be the D (5 bases). V was clipped by 8 bases and J by 5 bases, with 27 bases between them. CDR3 length: 17 amino acids. Germline-derived CDR1 and CDR2 are LNHDA and SQIVND (reference sequence). The CDR3 coding sequence is TGTGCCAGTCGTAGTATGGGGAAAGGGGTGCTGGATGAGACCCAGTACTTC. It is translated as CASRSMGKGVLDETQYF. Together with reference TRBV19 and TRBJ2-5, the CDR3 gives the full variable domain: DGGITQSPKYLFRKEGQNVTLSCEQNLNHDAMYWYRQDPGQGLRLIYYSQIVNDFQKGDIAEGYSVSREKKESFPLTVTSAQKNPTAFYLCASRSMGKGVLDETQYFGPGTRLLVL.

The chain links TRBV2 to TRBJ1-4; D is undetermined. The V gene's germline CDR1 is SNHLY and CDR2 FYNNEI. The CDR3 is made up of 14 amino acids. V lost 2 bases to trimming and J lost 0 bases, with 4 bases between them. The CDR3 coding sequence is TGTGCCAGCAGTGAACAGGCAACTAATGAAAAACTGTTTTTT. This gives the protein CASSEQATNEKLFF.

V usage is TRBV7-3 and J usage is TRBJ2-3; TRBD2 aligns across 10 bases. V was pared by 5 bases and J by 9 bases, with 5 bases of the junction left unmatched. From germline, CDR1 is SGHTA and CDR2 FQGTGA. CDR3 length: 13 residues. The CDR3 DNA follows: TGTGCCAGCAGCAGCTTAGCGGGAGGCACGCAGTATTTT. Translated: CASSSLAGGTQYF.

The chain has TRBV7-3 and TRBJ2-1, with a tentative D call TRBD2 (6 bases). Trimming cost V 3 bases and J 8 bases, with 17 bases left between them. Germline V gives CDR1 SGHTA, CDR2 FQGTGA. There are 15 residues in the CDR3. CDR3 amino acids: CASSFQGLDGYEQFF. Written as DNA, the CDR3 is TGTGCCAGCAGCTTCCAGGGACTCGACGGGTATGAGCAGTTCTTC.

The chain joins TRBV10-3 to TRBJ2-7; D might be TRBD2 (5 bases). Trimming cost V 2 bases and J 0 bases, with 11 bases left between them. Germline CDR1 is ENHRY and CDR2 is SYGVKD. This CDR3 contains 15 residues. In DNA form, the CDR3 reads TGTGCCATCAGTGAGACGCAGCGGACCTCCTACGAGCAGTACTTC. This codes for CAISETQRTSYEQYF.

The rearrangement links TRBV7-2 to TRBJ2-1; a weak D match, TRBD2 (6 bases). Trimming took 6 bases from V and 0 from J, leaving 12 bases between them. Germline-derived CDR1 and CDR2 are SGHTA and FQGNSA. This CDR3 region has 15 residues. CDR3 region: CASRRDSNSYNEQFF. The CDR3 DNA follows: TGTGCCAGCAGGAGGGACTCCAACTCCTACAATGAGCAGTTCTTC.

The chain recombines TRBV5-8 with TRBJ2-1; TRBD2 matches 10 bases. V trimming: 1 base; J trimming: 2 bases; junction bases outside the gene matches: 3. CDR3 length equals 16 residues. In germline, CDR1 is SGHTS, CDR2 YDEGEE. CDR3 in DNA: TGTGCCAGCAGCTTGATTCTAGCGGGAGCCTACAATGAGCAGTTCTTC. Encoded protein: CASSLILAGAYNEQFF.

This clone was observed at least ten times. DNA for the CDR3: TGCGCCAGCACGGGGGATTCACCCCTCCACTTT. This sequence encodes CASTGDSPLHF. This rearrangement joins TRBV10-1 to TRBJ1-6; D is possibly TRBD1 (5 bases). CDR3 length: 11 amino acids. Germline V CDR1 and CDR2: WNHNN, SYGVQD (reference sequence). V lost 7 bases and J lost 8, with 6 bases in between.

The genes are TRBV2 and TRBJ1-2; TRBD1 is a possible D gene (5 bases). CDR1 and CDR2 (germline): SNHLY, FYNNEI. V was clipped by 3 bases and J by 0 bases, with 11 bases between them. The CDR3 loop spans 15 amino acids. This CDR3 is CASSDKTVANYGYTF. The CDR3 DNA reads TGTGCCAGCAGTGATAAGACAGTCGCTAACTATGGCTACACCTTC.

The chain recombines TRBV27 with TRBJ2-7; no reliable D call. The germline CDR1 and CDR2 sequences are MNHEY and SMNVEV (reference sequence). The V end was cut by 6 bases, the J end by 0 bases, with 18 bases between. This CDR3 contains 16 residues. CDR3 in amino acids: CASRQRSGISSYEQYF. CDR3 nucleotide sequence: TGTGCCAGCAGACAAAGATCAGGCATTAGCTCCTACGAGCAGTACTTC.

This clone appeared a single time. CDR3 bases: TGTGCCAGCAGCCCGGGACAGCTAAGCAATCAGCCCCAGCATTTT. This codes for CASSPGQLSNQPQHF. The genes are TRBV5-8 and TRBJ1-5, with 7 bases fitting TRBD1. With 4 bases clipped from V and 1 base from J, the junction kept 5 bases outside the gene matches. The CDR3 covers 15 residues. Germline V gene sequence: CDR1 SGHTS, CDR2 YDEGEE.

The chain joins TRBV12-2 to TRBJ1-1. TRBV12-2 is labeled a pseudogene. This CDR3 spans 13 amino acids. In DNA, the CDR3 is TGTGCAAGTCGCTTAGATAGTATTTCCGGAGCTTTCTTT. Encoded protein: CASRLDSISGAFF.

The DNA of the CDR3 is TGCGCCAGCAGCTTTGGGGGCCGACCGGTGGGGACCTACGAGCAGTACTTC. Its protein product is CASSFGGRPVGTYEQYF. The V and J genes are TRBV5-1 and TRBJ2-7; D possibly corresponds to TRBD1 (6 bases). Deletions cut 2 bases from V and 2 bases from J, with 20 bases between. Germline-derived CDR1 and CDR2 are SGHRS and YFSETQ. The CDR3 is made up of 17 amino acids.

This clone was observed a handful of times. The CDR3 DNA reads TGTGCCAGCAGCCAGACAGGAGCCTACGAGCAGTACTTC. This translates into CASSQTGAYEQYF. This rearrangement joins TRBV3-1 (or the pseudogene TRBV3-2) to TRBJ2-7; TRBD1 might be the D (6 bases). The length of the CDR3 is 13 residues. Per the germline V gene, CDR1 is LGHDT and CDR2 is YNNKEL (reference sequence). V was shortened by 3 bases and J by 2 bases, with 8 bases between the two germline ends.

The gene calls are TRBV3-1 (or the pseudogene TRBV3-2) and TRBJ2-3, with 7 bases that match TRBD1. The V segment lost 3 bases and the J segment 5 bases; nucleotides outside the gene matches: 5. The V gene's germline CDR1 is LGHDT and CDR2 YNNKEL (reference sequence). The CDR3 extends over 14 amino acids. CDR3 DNA sequence: TGTGCCAGCAGCCAGAACAGGGGTGGAGATACGCAGTATTTT. Translated, it gives CASSQNRGGDTQYF.

This clone was recorded only once. This chain joins TRBV6-4 and TRBJ2-7, with D uncertain. Germline CDR1 reads MRHNA; CDR2 reads SNTAGT. The CDR3 loop spans 15 amino acids. Trimming took off 0 bases at V and 7 bases at J, with 16 bases between the two ends. This CDR3 reads CASSDSSKWCAEQYF. The CDR3 DNA reads TGTGCCAGCAGTGACTCGTCAAAGTGGTGCGCGGAGCAGTACTTC.